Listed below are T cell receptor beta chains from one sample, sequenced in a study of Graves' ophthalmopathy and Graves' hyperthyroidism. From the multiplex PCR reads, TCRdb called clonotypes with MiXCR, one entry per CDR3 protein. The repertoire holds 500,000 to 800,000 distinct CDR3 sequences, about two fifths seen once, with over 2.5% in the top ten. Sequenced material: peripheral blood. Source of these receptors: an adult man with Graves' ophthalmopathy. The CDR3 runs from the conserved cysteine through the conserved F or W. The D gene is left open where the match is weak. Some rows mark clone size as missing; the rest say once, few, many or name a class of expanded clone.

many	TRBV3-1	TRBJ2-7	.	TGTGCCAGCAGCCAATCGACGGAGCAGTACTTC	CASSQSTEQYF
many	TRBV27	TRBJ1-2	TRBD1	TGTGCCAGCGCGCCGACAGGGCCTAACTATGGCTACACCTTC	CASAPTGPNYGYTF
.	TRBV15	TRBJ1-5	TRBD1	TGTGCCACCAGCAGCAGCAGGGGGGGCAATCAGCCCCAGCATTTT	CATSSSRGGNQPQHF
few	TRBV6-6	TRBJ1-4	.	TGTGCCAGCAGTTACTCGAGCCAGGGATATGAAAAACTGTTTTTT	CASSYSSQGYEKLFF
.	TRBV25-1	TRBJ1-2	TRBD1	TGTGCCAGCAGTGGCCGGGACAGGGTACATGGCTACACCTTC	CASSGRDRVHGYTF
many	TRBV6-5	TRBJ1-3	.	TGTGCCAGCATTCAACAGGAAGATGGAAACACCATATATTTT	CASIQQEDGNTIYF
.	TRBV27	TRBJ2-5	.	TGTGCCAGCACTTCCAGGGGCCCCCAAGAGACCCAGTACTTC	CASTSRGPQETQYF
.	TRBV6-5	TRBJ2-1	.	TGTGCCATCAGTGTTTCCGGGCCCTACAATGAGCAGTTCTTC	CAISVSGPYNEQFF
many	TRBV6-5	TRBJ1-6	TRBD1	TGTGCCAGCAGTTACATCACAGGGGAATATTCACCCCTCCACTTT	CASSYITGEYSPLHF
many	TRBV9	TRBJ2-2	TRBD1	TGTGCCAGCAGCGCAGCTCGGACAGGAGCGAACACCGGGGAGCTGTTTTTT	CASSAARTGANTGELFF
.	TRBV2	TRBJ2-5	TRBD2	TGTGCCAGCAATAGGGAAGGACTAGCGGGGCCGCGCGAGACCCAGTACTTC	CASNREGLAGPRETQYF
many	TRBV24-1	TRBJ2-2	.	TGTGCCACCAGTGATTTGCAACGAGTCGGGGATAACACCGGGGAGCTGTTTTTT	CATSDLQRVGDNTGELFF
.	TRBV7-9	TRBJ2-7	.	TGTGCCAGCAGCGCCCGCCGGGAGCAGTACTTC	CASSARREQYF
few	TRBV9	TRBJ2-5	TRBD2	TGTGCCAGCACAACGTTCAGTGGACTAGCGGGGGAAGAGACCCAGTACTTC	CASTTFSGLAGEETQYF
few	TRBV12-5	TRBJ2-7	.	TGTGCTAGTGGTTTGACCAGGGAGAGGGACGAGCAGTACTTC	CASGLTRERDEQYF
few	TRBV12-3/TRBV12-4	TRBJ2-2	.	TGTGCCAGCGGGGGGTCCTCGAACACCGGGGAGCTGTTTTTT	CASGGSSNTGELFF
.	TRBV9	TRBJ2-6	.	TGTGCCAGCAGCGTAGGCTCTGGGGCCTACGTCCTGACTTTC	CASSVGSGAYVLTF
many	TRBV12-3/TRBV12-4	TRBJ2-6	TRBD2	TGTGCCAGCAGTTTAGCGCTAGCGGCCTCTGGGGCCAACGTCCTGACTTTC	CASSLALAASGANVLTF
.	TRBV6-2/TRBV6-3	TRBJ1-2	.	TGTGCCTGGAGGCCACCTCCCGAATATGGCTACACCTTC	CAWRPPPEYGYTF
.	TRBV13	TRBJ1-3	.	TGTGCCAGCAGCTTAGAGACAGTTGGAAACACCATATATTTT	CASSLETVGNTIYF
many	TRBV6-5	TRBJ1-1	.	TGTGCCAGCAATACAGGGTTCGACACTGAAGCTTTCTTT	CASNTGFDTEAFF
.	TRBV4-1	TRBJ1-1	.	TGCGCCAGCAGCCAAGAGGAAGCGGGGAACGCTTTCTTT	CASSQEEAGNAFF
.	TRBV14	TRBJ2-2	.	TGTGCCAGCAGCCAAGTATATCGGTGGGGGGTAACGAACACCGGGGAGCTGTTTTTT	CASSQVYRWGVTNTGELFF
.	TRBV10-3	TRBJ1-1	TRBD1	TGTGCCATCAGTCCACAGGGGAGGGACACTGAAGCCTTCTTT	CAISPQGRDTEAFF
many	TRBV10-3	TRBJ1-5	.	TGTGCCACGAGGGACGGTGGGAATAGCAATCAGCCCCAGCATTTT	CATRDGGNSNQPQHF
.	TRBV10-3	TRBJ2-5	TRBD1	TGTGCTACAGGGGTGGGGATACAAGAGACCCAGTACTTC	CATGVGIQETQYF
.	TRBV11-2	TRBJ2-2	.	TGTGCCAGCAGCTTAGACCAGTTATATCAGCCCGGGGAGCTGTTTTTT	CASSLDQLYQPGELFF